A selection of T cell receptor beta chains follows, all from one sample in a study of CD8+CD57+ T cells in acquired aplastic anemia. TCRdb reprocessed the reads via MiXCR and lists one record per CDR3 protein. The table shows hundreds of thousands of distinct CDR3 sequences, with about a third occurring only once. The sequenced sample was sorted CD4+, CD8+, or CD8+CD57+ T cells (not recorded which) from PBMCs. These receptors came from a human donor with aplastic anemia. Both conserved end residues are part of each CDR3. The order of the fields is clone size, D gene, CDR3 length, V gene, J gene, CDR3 protein, CDR3 DNA. A D gene is named only where the DNA matches it firmly. Size tells how often a clone was seen (once, few, many) or the class of an expanded clone, and some rows leave it out.

clone size: .; D gene: .; CDR3 length: 12; V gene: TRBV7-9; J gene: TRBJ2-3; CDR3 protein: CAILENLDTRYF; CDR3 DNA: TGTGCCATCCTAGAAAACCTCGATACGCGGTATTTT
clone size: few; D gene: TRBD2; CDR3 length: 18; V gene: TRBV9; J gene: TRBJ2-6; CDR3 protein: CASSVVAGPRTGANVLTF; CDR3 DNA: TGTGCCAGCAGCGTAGTAGCGGGGCCCCGGACTGGGGCCAACGTCCTGACTTTC
clone size: few; D gene: .; CDR3 length: 13; V gene: TRBV5-5; J gene: TRBJ1-1; CDR3 protein: CASSASGSTEAFF; CDR3 DNA: TGTGCCAGCAGCGCGTCGGGCAGCACTGAAGCTTTCTTT
clone size: .; D gene: .; CDR3 length: 17; V gene: TRBV7-3; J gene: TRBJ2-2; CDR3 protein: CASSLFSGPVNAGELFF; CDR3 DNA: TGTGCCAGCAGCTTATTCTCCGGGCCCGTGAACGCCGGGGAGCTGTTTTTT
clone size: .; D gene: .; CDR3 length: 14; V gene: TRBV20-1; J gene: TRBJ1-4; CDR3 protein: CSASYGQGYEKLFF; CDR3 DNA: TGCAGTGCTAGTTATGGTCAGGGCTATGAAAAACTGTTTTTT
clone size: .; D gene: .; CDR3 length: 16; V gene: TRBV2; J gene: TRBJ2-2; CDR3 protein: CASSEAQTGNTGELFF; CDR3 DNA: TGTGCCAGCAGTGAAGCGCAAACAGGGAACACCGGGGAGCTGTTTTTT
clone size: .; D gene: TRBD1; CDR3 length: 14; V gene: TRBV12-3/TRBV12-4; J gene: TRBJ1-2; CDR3 protein: CASSLGTGGYGHTF; CDR3 DNA: TGTGCCAGCAGTTTAGGGACAGGGGGCTATGGCCACACCTTC
clone size: .; D gene: TRBD2; CDR3 length: 16; V gene: TRBV9; J gene: TRBJ2-1; CDR3 protein: CASSVGGGGKDNEQFF; CDR3 DNA: TGTGCCAGCAGCGTAGGGGGCGGGGGAAAGGACAATGAGCAGTTCTTC
clone size: .; D gene: .; CDR3 length: 12; V gene: TRBV7-2; J gene: TRBJ1-1; CDR3 protein: CASSLERLEALF; CDR3 DNA: TGTGCCAGCAGCTTAGAAAGACTTGAAGCTCTCTTT
clone size: few; D gene: .; CDR3 length: 13; V gene: TRBV7-3; J gene: TRBJ1-5; CDR3 protein: CASSPRLSQPQHF; CDR3 DNA: TGTGCCAGCAGCCCCCGTCTCTCTCAGCCCCAGCATTTT
clone size: once; D gene: .; CDR3 length: 12; V gene: TRBV29-1; J gene: TRBJ2-6; CDR3 protein: CSVERQAEAEAF; CDR3 DNA: TGCAGCGTTGAAAGACAGGCCGAGGCTGAAGCTTTC
clone size: few; D gene: TRBD1; CDR3 length: 17; V gene: TRBV25-1; J gene: TRBJ1-6; CDR3 protein: CASSPRGTGLSNSPLHF; CDR3 DNA: TGTGCCAGCAGCCCGAGGGGGACAGGGCTTTCAAATTCACCCCTCCACTTT
clone size: .; D gene: .; CDR3 length: 15; V gene: TRBV20-1; J gene: TRBJ1-3; CDR3 protein: CSASQTLDSGNTIYF; CDR3 DNA: TGCAGTGCTTCCCAGACACTGGATTCTGGAAACACCATATATTTT
clone size: .; D gene: TRBD2; CDR3 length: 15; V gene: TRBV11-1; J gene: TRBJ2-1; CDR3 protein: CASSEGLAGDNEQFF; CDR3 DNA: TGTGCCAGCAGCGAGGGACTAGCGGGGGACAATGAGCAGTTCTTC
clone size: many; D gene: TRBD1; CDR3 length: 14; V gene: TRBV20-1; J gene: TRBJ1-6; CDR3 protein: CSARPTGGNSPLHF; CDR3 DNA: TGCAGTGCTCGCCCGACAGGGGGTAATTCACCCCTCCACTTT
clone size: .; D gene: TRBD2; CDR3 length: 16; V gene: TRBV20-1; J gene: TRBJ2-7; CDR3 protein: CSASVLGLAGDLEQYF; CDR3 DNA: TGCAGTGCTAGCGTCCTCGGACTAGCGGGAGATCTCGAGCAGTACTTC
clone size: .; D gene: .; CDR3 length: 14; V gene: TRBV25-1; J gene: TRBJ1-6; CDR3 protein: CASRETAYNSPLHF; CDR3 DNA: TGTGCCAGCAGAGAGACAGCGTATAATTCACCCCTCCACTTT
clone size: .; D gene: .; CDR3 length: 13; V gene: TRBV12-3/TRBV12-4; J gene: TRBJ2-7; CDR3 protein: CASSFGGLARRYF; CDR3 DNA: TGTGCCAGCAGTTTTGGAGGGTTAGCTCGGCGGTACTTC
clone size: .; D gene: TRBD1; CDR3 length: 14; V gene: TRBV7-3; J gene: TRBJ2-5; CDR3 protein: CASSPTGGVETQYF; CDR3 DNA: TGTGCCAGCAGCCCAACAGGGGGCGTGGAGACCCAGTACTTC
clone size: once; D gene: TRBD1; CDR3 length: 15; V gene: TRBV7-2; J gene: TRBJ1-2; CDR3 protein: CASSLGDRVDYGYTF; CDR3 DNA: TGTGCCAGCAGCTTAGGGGACAGGGTTGACTATGGCTACACCTTC
clone size: few; D gene: TRBD2; CDR3 length: 15; V gene: TRBV9; J gene: TRBJ2-1; CDR3 protein: CASSAGTSDYNEQFF; CDR3 DNA: TGTGCCAGCAGCGCCGGGACTAGCGACTACAATGAGCAGTTCTTC
clone size: many; D gene: .; CDR3 length: 13; V gene: TRBV5-1; J gene: TRBJ2-7; CDR3 protein: CASSLDNGYEQYF; CDR3 DNA: TGCGCCAGCAGCTTGGATAACGGCTACGAGCAGTACTTC
clone size: .; D gene: .; CDR3 length: 14; V gene: TRBV28; J gene: TRBJ1-5; CDR3 protein: CASKGGKGNQPQHF; CDR3 DNA: TGTGCCAGCAAAGGAGGGAAGGGCAATCAGCCCCAGCATTTT
clone size: many; D gene: TRBD2; CDR3 length: 16; V gene: TRBV25-1; J gene: TRBJ2-2; CDR3 protein: CASSDGGEGLPGELFF; CDR3 DNA: TGTGCCAGCAGTGATGGGGGGGAGGGCCTACCCGGGGAGCTGTTTTTT
clone size: many; D gene: TRBD1; CDR3 length: 14; V gene: TRBV10-3; J gene: TRBJ2-7; CDR3 protein: CAISNRTGYYEQYF; CDR3 DNA: TGTGCCATCAGTAATCGGACAGGCTACTACGAGCAGTACTTC
clone size: many; D gene: TRBD1; CDR3 length: 15; V gene: TRBV19; J gene: TRBJ1-3; CDR3 protein: CASTRGQGDGNTIYF; CDR3 DNA: TGTGCCAGTACCCGCGGACAGGGGGACGGAAACACCATATATTTT
clone size: many; D gene: .; CDR3 length: 14; V gene: TRBV10-1; J gene: TRBJ1-1; CDR3 protein: CASSFAGKDTEAFF; CDR3 DNA: TGCGCCAGCAGTTTCGCGGGGAAAGACACTGAAGCTTTCTTT
clone size: .; D gene: .; CDR3 length: 14; V gene: TRBV25-1; J gene: TRBJ2-1; CDR3 protein: CASSQVSGVNEQFF; CDR3 DNA: TGTGCCAGCAGCCAAGTTTCAGGGGTAAATGAGCAGTTCTTC
clone size: .; D gene: TRBD1; CDR3 length: 14; V gene: TRBV20-1; J gene: TRBJ1-2; CDR3 protein: CSASQTGRTYDYTF; CDR3 DNA: TGCAGTGCTTCTCAGACAGGGCGAACCTATGACTACACCTTC
clone size: many; D gene: .; CDR3 length: 14; V gene: TRBV10-1; J gene: TRBJ2-2; CDR3 protein: CASSELGPTGELFF; CDR3 DNA: TGCGCCAGCAGTGAACTAGGTCCCACCGGGGAGCTGTTTTTT
clone size: .; D gene: .; CDR3 length: 18; V gene: TRBV27; J gene: TRBJ2-2; CDR3 protein: CASSPSVGDPRNTGELFF; CDR3 DNA: TGTGCCAGCAGTCCCTCCGTGGGGGATCCCAGGAACACCGGGGAGCTGTTTTTT
clone size: .; D gene: .; CDR3 length: 13; V gene: TRBV20-1; J gene: TRBJ1-1; CDR3 protein: CSVLPRPYTEAFF; CDR3 DNA: TGCAGCGTACTCCCAAGGCCATACACTGAAGCTTTCTTT
clone size: few; D gene: .; CDR3 length: 15; V gene: TRBV4-1; J gene: TRBJ2-1; CDR3 protein: CASSQRVNSYNEQFF; CDR3 DNA: TGCGCCAGCAGCCAAAGGGTTAACTCCTACAATGAGCAGTTCTTC
clone size: many; D gene: .; CDR3 length: 17; V gene: TRBV2; J gene: TRBJ1-6; CDR3 protein: CASSPVRKSGFNSPLHF; CDR3 DNA: TGTGCCAGCAGTCCGGTTCGGAAGTCCGGGTTTAATTCACCCCTCCACTTT
clone size: .; D gene: TRBD1; CDR3 length: 17; V gene: TRBV6-1; J gene: TRBJ2-1; CDR3 protein: CASSVSPGQGLSSEQFF; CDR3 DNA: TGTGCCAGCAGTGTATCACCCGGACAGGGCTTGTCGAGTGAGCAGTTCTTC
clone size: many; D gene: .; CDR3 length: 16; V gene: TRBV11-2; J gene: TRBJ1-5; CDR3 protein: CASSLNGPGPHQPQHF; CDR3 DNA: TGTGCCAGCAGCTTAAATGGGCCCGGACCTCATCAGCCCCAGCATTTT
clone size: many; D gene: .; CDR3 length: 13; V gene: TRBV15; J gene: TRBJ2-5; CDR3 protein: CATSRQGQETQYF; CDR3 DNA: TGTGCCACCAGCAGACAGGGCCAAGAGACCCAGTACTTC
clone size: many; D gene: .; CDR3 length: 13; V gene: TRBV2; J gene: TRBJ1-2; CDR3 protein: CASRGDTGSGYTF; CDR3 DNA: TGTGCCAGCAGGGGAGACACAGGGTCGGGCTACACCTTC
clone size: .; D gene: .; CDR3 length: 14; V gene: TRBV20-1; J gene: TRBJ1-1; CDR3 protein: CSARRAGSLTEAFF; CDR3 DNA: TGCAGTGCCCGGAGGGCAGGGAGTTTAACTGAAGCTTTCTTT
clone size: many; D gene: .; CDR3 length: 12; V gene: TRBV12-3/TRBV12-4; J gene: TRBJ1-6; CDR3 protein: CASNHRGSPLHF; CDR3 DNA: TGTGCCAGCAACCACCGGGGGTCACCCCTCCACTTT
clone size: many; D gene: .; CDR3 length: 15; V gene: TRBV19; J gene: TRBJ2-1; CDR3 protein: CASSTGVRPYNEQFF; CDR3 DNA: TGTGCCAGTAGTACGGGCGTCCGCCCCTACAATGAGCAGTTCTTC